This TCR beta chain is drawn from a study of OX40 agonist ivuxolimab in advanced cancers. This CDR3 contains 19 residues. With 4 bases removed from V and 7 bases from J, the gap between germline ends came to 29 bases. From germline, CDR1 is MDHEN and CDR2 SYDVKM. Assay used: immunoSEQ multiplex PCR; TCRdb lists only in-frame clones, some missing. The table records more than 75,000 clones, 70% to 90% of them present only once. The source material was CD4+ or CD8+ T cells sorted from blood, sampled in a trial of the OX40 agonist ivuxolimab. This receptor was identified in an adult with an advanced solid tumor such as melanoma, head and neck, liver or kidney cancer. The V and J genes are TRBV28 and TRBJ1-5; D remains unclear. The CDR3 sequence is CASSYRSGVRFGIRQPQHF. In DNA, the CDR3 is TGTGCCAGCAGTTACCGGTCCGGGGTCCGGTTCGGGATCCGACAGCCCCAGCATTTT.